Reported below is one T cell receptor beta chain. Its antigen remains undetermined. Base qualities are not provided; no much larger clone lies one nucleotide away. These data come from a study of immune evolution from preneoplasia to lung adenocarcinoma (dated by TCRdb to about 2021). Study-wide context: HLA loss of heterozygosity was found in approximately 7% of AIS, approximately 14% of MIA and under 40% of ADC lesions, and in no AAH lesions. The overall cohort comprised some 53 patients with pulmonary nodules who underwent surgical resection. According to the study, over a hundred samples went through TCR sequencing. The sample size was set by how many specimens were available, not by a prior power calculation. The TCR sequencing data were obtained from 51 patients. The immune data were integrated with whole exome sequencing and methylation data obtained from the same cohort of nodules. Resected precursor lesions (AAH, AIS, MIA) and invasive adenocarcinomas were compared against paired morphologically normal lung tissue. The study profiled immune contexture across lung adenocarcinoma precursors and invasive adenocarcinoma using immune gene expression, TCR sequencing and multiplex immunofluorescence. Class I HLA alleles were inferred from exome data with POLYSOLVER, and allele-specific HLA loss was detected with LOHHLA.

Using the immunoSEQ hsTCRbeta Kit, TCR beta CDR3 regions were sequenced from DNA. In the authors' own workflow: The ImmunoSEQ Analyzer was used to analyse the TCR sequencing data. T cell clonality was defined as 1 minus Pielou's evenness, as computed on productive rearrangements. T cell diversity was measured with the inverse Simpson index on productive templates. T cell density was TCR beta template counts normalized to usable DNA, estimated by amplifying and sequencing housekeeping genes. TCR metrics were compared across histologic stages using two-sided Kruskal-Wallis tests. What TCRdb holds here is the immuneACCESS table cut down to in-frame rearrangements. Part of the clones is not present; checked against another copy, under half of the missing clones reflect an unresolved V gene, and the others are unexplained. D and trimming were read from the DNA, whereas the V and J calls and clone size are those reported in that table. The sample contains 6,000 to 8,500 clones, 70% to 80% of them found a single time. Approximately 7.9% of the sample goes to the ten largest clones.

Resection was performed on patients in Japan or China between the mid-2010s and the late 2010s. Two lung cancer pathologists independently confirmed the histologic diagnosis of each case on H&E slides. For nucleic acid extraction, premalignant or tumor cells were enriched by macro-dissection following pathologic assessment. FFPE tissue was used for DNA isolation with the AllPrep DNA/RNA FFPE Kit. Trimming removed 2 bases from V and 6 bases from J; the gene matches leave 5 bases unexplained. The CDR3 has 15 amino acids, counting the end cysteine and phenylalanine. Only CDR3 DNA is held: 45 bases, read in frame from base 1. Based on the germline V gene, the CDR1 and CDR2 sequences are SGHTS and YDEGEE. Summary of the overall study and its limitations: All patients were from Japan and China, so applicability to Western populations was uncertain. The findings were based on association rather than direct causation, and larger cohorts with long-term follow-up and longitudinal biopsies were deemed needed. T cell clonality was highest in KRAS-mutant nodules compared with EGFR-mutant or double wild-type lesions. Normal lung had the highest top T cell clone frequencies, which appeared to decline progressively from AAH through AIS, MIA and invasive adenocarcinoma. Clonality was highest in normal lung, while later-stage lesions appeared to have lower clonality but higher T cell density and diversity.

The chain couples TRBV5-8 to TRBJ2-1; 10 bases in the junction line up with TRBD2. Sequenced: FFPE minimally invasive lung adenocarcinoma tissue. Sample cell subset or site, as interpreted from the label and publication: micro-invasive lung adenocarcinoma (MIA). This TCR was sampled from a person aged 65-85 years with lung adenocarcinoma. The DNA reads TGTGCCAGCAGCTTCGGACTAGCGGATACCAATGAGCAGTTCTTC. This encodes CASSFGLADTNEQFF.